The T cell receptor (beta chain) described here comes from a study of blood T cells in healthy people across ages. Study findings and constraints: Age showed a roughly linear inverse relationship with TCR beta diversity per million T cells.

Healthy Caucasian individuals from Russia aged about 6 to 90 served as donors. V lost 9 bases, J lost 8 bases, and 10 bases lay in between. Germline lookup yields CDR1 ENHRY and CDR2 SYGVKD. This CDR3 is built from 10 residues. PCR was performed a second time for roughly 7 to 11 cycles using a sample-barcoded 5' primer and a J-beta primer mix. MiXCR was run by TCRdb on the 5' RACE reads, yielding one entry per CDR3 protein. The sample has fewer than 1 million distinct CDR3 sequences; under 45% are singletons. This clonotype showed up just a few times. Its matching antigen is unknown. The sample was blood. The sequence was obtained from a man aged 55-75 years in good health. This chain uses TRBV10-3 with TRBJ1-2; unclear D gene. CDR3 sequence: CAIRRHGYTF. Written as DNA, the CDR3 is TGTGCCATTAGAAGGCACGGCTACACCTTC.